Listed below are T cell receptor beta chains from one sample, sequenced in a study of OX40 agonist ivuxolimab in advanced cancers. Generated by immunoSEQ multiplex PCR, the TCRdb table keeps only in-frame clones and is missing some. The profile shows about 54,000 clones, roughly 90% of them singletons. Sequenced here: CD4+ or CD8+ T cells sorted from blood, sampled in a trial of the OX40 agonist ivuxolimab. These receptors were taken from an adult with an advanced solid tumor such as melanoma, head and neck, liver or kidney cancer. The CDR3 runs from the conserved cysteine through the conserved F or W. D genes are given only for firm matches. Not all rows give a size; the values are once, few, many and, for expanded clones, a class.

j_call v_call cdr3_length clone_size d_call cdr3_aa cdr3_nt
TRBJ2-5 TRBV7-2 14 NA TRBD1 CASSFRGGRETQYF TGTGCCAGCAGCTTTAGAGGGGGCAGGGAGACCCAGTACTTC
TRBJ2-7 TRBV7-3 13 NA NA CASSLGTASEQYF TGTGCCAGCAGCTTAGGGACGGCCTCCGAGCAGTACTTC
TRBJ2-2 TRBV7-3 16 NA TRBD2 CASSLIGGRVTGELFF TGTGCCAGCAGCTTAATAGGCGGGAGAGTTACCGGGGAGCTGTTTTTT
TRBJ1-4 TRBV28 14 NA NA CASSLQGLNEKLFF TGTGCCAGCAGTCTACAGGGCCTTAATGAAAAACTGTTTTTT
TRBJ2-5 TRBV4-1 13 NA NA CASSQGFQETQYF TGCGCCAGCAGCCAAGGGTTCCAAGAGACCCAGTACTTC
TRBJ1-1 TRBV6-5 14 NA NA CASSYSPSEVEAFF TGTGCCAGCAGTTACAGCCCCAGTGAGGTTGAAGCTTTCTTT
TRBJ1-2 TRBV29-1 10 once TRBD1 CSAGTEGYTF TGCAGCGCCGGGACAGAAGGCTACACCTTC
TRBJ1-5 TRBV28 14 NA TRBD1 CASISGTGLQPQHF TGTGCCAGCATTTCCGGGACAGGGCTACAGCCCCAGCATTTT
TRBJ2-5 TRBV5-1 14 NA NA CASSLDRSQETQYF TGCGCCAGCAGCTTGGACAGGAGCCAAGAGACCCAGTACTTC
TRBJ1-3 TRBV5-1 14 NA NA CASSLGDSGNTIYF TGCGCCAGCAGCTTGGGAGATTCTGGAAACACCATATATTTT
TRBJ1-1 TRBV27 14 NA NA CASSPHDKATEAFF TGTGCCAGCAGCCCACACGATAAGGCCACTGAAGCTTTCTTT
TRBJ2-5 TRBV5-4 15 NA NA CASSLGSTAQETQYF TGTGCCAGCAGCTTGGGATCTACGGCCCAAGAGACCCAGTACTTC
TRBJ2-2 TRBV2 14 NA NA CASRKVANTGELFF TGTGCCAGCAGGAAAGTGGCGAACACCGGGGAGCTGTTTTTT
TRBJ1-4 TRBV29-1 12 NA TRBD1 CSGKQGSEKLFF TGCAGCGGGAAACAGGGGAGTGAAAAACTGTTTTTT
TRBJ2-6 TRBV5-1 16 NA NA CASGIGLVGGANVLTF TGCGCCAGTGGGATAGGCCTCGTCGGGGGGGCCAACGTCCTGACTTTC
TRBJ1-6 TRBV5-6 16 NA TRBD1 CASSSDRGRDNSPLHF TGTGCCAGCAGCTCGGACAGGGGGCGCGATAATTCACCCCTCCACTTT
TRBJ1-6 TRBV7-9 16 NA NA CASSSTMSSYNSPLHF TGTGCCAGCAGCTCTACAATGAGCTCCTATAATTCACCCCTCCACTTT